The 25 T cell receptor beta chains below come from one sample, sequenced in a study of blood T cell repertoires in COVID-19. TCRdb's table, derived via immunoSEQ multiplex PCR, lists solely in-frame clones and lacks some. The table has just under 90,000 clones, approximately 90% seen once. Sequencing input: peripheral blood. The receptors derive from a man aged 55 to 70 with acute or convalescent COVID-19.

This chain connects TRBV11-1 to TRBJ2-5, with 11 bases identical to TRBD2. V dropped 5 bases and J dropped 9; count of bases not matched to a gene: 11. The CDR3 length is 15 residues. Germline values: CDR1 SGHAT, CDR2 FQDESV (reference sequence). The CDR3 loop reads CASSPLRLAGGPQYF. The CDR3 nucleotides are TGTGCCAGCAGCCCCTTGAGGCTAGCGGGGGGTCCCCAGTACTTC.

This clone was observed a single time. J is TRBJ1-2 and V is TRBV29-1; 9 bases agree with TRBD1. The junction had 6 bases not matched to a gene; V was cut back by 4 bases and J by 6 bases. Germline values: CDR1 SQVTM, CDR2 ANQGSEA. The CDR3 has 13 residues. CDR3 sequence: CSVGTGDYDGYTF. In DNA form, the CDR3 reads TGCAGCGTTGGGACAGGGGATTACGATGGCTACACCTTC.

A few counts support this clone. The CDR3 loop reads CSVGGGSENYGYTF. For the CDR3, the DNA is TGCAGCGTTGGGGGGGGAAGCGAAAACTATGGCTACACCTTC. The chain recombines TRBV29-1 with TRBJ1-2; TRBD1 might be the D (5 bases). V lost 4 bases to trimming and J lost 2 bases, with 14 bases between them. Germline CDR1 reads SQVTM; CDR2 reads ANQGSEA. The CDR3 loop spans 14 amino acids. Full variable domain (outside the CDR3, taken from reference TRBV29-1 and TRBJ1-2): SAVISQKPSRDICQRGTSLTIQCQVDSQVTMMFWYRQQPGQSLTLIATANQGSEATYESGFVIDKFPISRPNLTFSTLTVSNMSPEDSSIYLCSVGGGSENYGYTFGSGTRLTVV.

In DNA form, the CDR3 reads TGTGCCAGCAGCCACTGGACAGGGGGCTACAATGAGCAGTTCTTC. It encodes CASSHWTGGYNEQFF. This sequence joins TRBV3-1 (or the pseudogene TRBV3-2) and TRBJ2-1; 10 nucleotides line up with TRBD1. CDR1 is LGHDT and CDR2 is YNNKEL in the germline V gene (reference sequence). The CDR3 has 15 residues. J lost 3 bases, V lost 3 bases, and 2 bases had no gene match.

The table lists this clone with a count of one. The V and J genes are TRBV29-1 and TRBJ1-5; D perhaps matches TRBD1 (5 bases). Germline CDR1 reads SQVTM; CDR2 reads ANQGSEA. V lost 4 bases and J 4 bases, leaving 11 bases between the germline ends. This CDR3 has 13 residues. The CDR3 loop is CSVGGAGNQPQHF. The CDR3 DNA reads as TGCAGCGTTGGTGGGGCAGGAAATCAGCCCCAGCATTTT.

This chain uses TRBV29-1 with TRBJ2-1; D might be TRBD2 (6 bases). Germline CDR1 SQVTM, CDR2 ANQGSEA. V was shortened by 7 bases and J by 8 bases, with 18 bases between the two germline ends. The CDR3 loop spans 13 amino acids. The CDR3, as DNA: TGCAGCGCCAGGGACTCCCTGGCGGATGAGCAGTTCTTC. Translated, it gives CSARDSLADEQFF.

This chain links TRBV5-4 with TRBJ2-1, with 9 bases identical to TRBD1. After removal of 4 bases from V and 7 bases from J, the junction contained 12 bases not matched to a gene. Germline lookup yields CDR1 SGHNT and CDR2 YYREEE (reference sequence). The CDR3 runs to 16 residues. Written as DNA, the CDR3 is TGTGCCAGCAGCCCTACGACAGGGGGTACTAGAAATGAGCAGTTCTTC. This translates into CASSPTTGGTRNEQFF.

This rearrangement joins TRBV19 to TRBJ2-3; D call uncertain. Germline V lookup: CDR1 LNHDA, CDR2 SQIVND (reference sequence). CDR3 length equals 13 residues. V dropped 7 bases and J dropped 6 bases, with 14 bases sitting between them. CDR3 coding DNA: TGTGCCAGTACCCCGAGCGCAAGGGATACGCAGTATTTT. Encoded protein: CASTPSARDTQYF.

The chain couples TRBV7-7 to TRBJ2-7; 8 nucleotides match TRBD2. The V segment lost 5 bases and the J segment 2 bases; nucleotides outside the gene matches: 2. CDR1 and CDR2 from the germline V gene are SSHAT and FNYEAQ (reference sequence). The CDR3 contains 13 residues. The CDR3 sequence is CASSRAGAYEQYF. CDR3 coding DNA: TGTGCCAGCAGCCGAGCGGGAGCCTACGAGCAGTACTTC. The full variable domain, in which reference TRBV7-7 and TRBJ2-7 provide the parts outside the CDR3, is GAGVSQSPRYKVTKRGQDVTLRCDPISSHATLYWYQQALGQGPEFLTYFNYEAQPDKSGLPSDRFSAERPEGSISTLTIQRTEQRDSAMYRCASSRAGAYEQYFGPGTRLTVT.

This sequence joins TRBV5-1 and TRBJ1-1; TRBD1 might be the D (6 bases). With 2 bases removed from V and 0 bases from J, the gap between germline ends came to 14 bases. The CDR3 consists of 16 residues. Germline loops: CDR1 SGHRS, CDR2 YFSETQ. The CDR3 coding sequence is TGCGCCAGCAGCTTAGCGGGGGCTCGGATGAACACTGAAGCTTTCTTT. Amino acid sequence: CASSLAGARMNTEAFF.

The genes are TRBV6-2 or TRBV6-3 and TRBJ2-7; D unresolved. The V end was cut by 2 bases, the J end by 2 bases, with 7 bases between. The CDR3 has 13 residues. Germline CDR1 and CDR2: MNHEY and SVGEGT. The CDR3 loop is CASSYLRAYEQYF. The CDR3 DNA reads as TGTGCCAGCAGTTACCTACGAGCCTACGAGCAGTACTTC.

The V gene is TRBV24-1, the J gene TRBJ1-2, with D maybe TRBD1 (5 bases). CDR1 is KGHDR and CDR2 is SFDVKD in the germline V gene. Between the trimmed V and J ends, which lost 7 bases and 10 bases, there was a span of 15 bases. This CDR3 comprises 12 residues. CDR3 nucleotides: TGTGCCACCAGCGGATGGGGGGAGGACTACACCTTC. Protein: CATSGWGEDYTF.

The chain uses TRBV3-1 (or the pseudogene TRBV3-2) and TRBJ2-6; D is perhaps TRBD2 (5 bases). The CDR3 runs to 17 residues. V was pared by 0 bases and J by 3 bases, with 12 bases between. Germline values: CDR1 LGHDT, CDR2 YNNKEL (reference sequence). Here the CDR3 reads CASSQDQRGLGANVLTF. In DNA, the CDR3 is TGTGCCAGCAGCCAAGATCAGCGAGGGCTTGGGGCCAACGTCCTGACTTTC.

This chain uses TRBV7-8 with TRBJ1-2; 11 bases are shared with TRBD1. Germline CDR1 and CDR2: SGHVS and FQNEAQ. The CDR3 contains 15 residues. V lost 5 bases and J lost 5; bases outside the gene matches: 7. The DNA of the CDR3 is TGTGCCAGCAGCCTCCGGACAGGGGGCTTGTATGGCTACACCTTC. This sequence encodes CASSLRTGGLYGYTF.

The V and J genes are TRBV27 and TRBJ2-7; 7 bases map to TRBD1. Germline CDR1 reads MNHEY; CDR2 reads SMNVEV (reference sequence). This CDR3 has 13 residues. The ends lost 7 bases at V and 2 bases at J; junction bases unmatched: 5. The CDR3 sequence: CASIRTGTYEQYF. The CDR3 nucleotides are TGTGCCAGCATCAGGACAGGTACCTACGAGCAGTACTTC.

This clone came up once. The V call is TRBV6-6, the J call TRBJ1-1; 8 positions agree with TRBD1. The CDR3 runs 13 residues. V was pared by 5 bases and J by 4 bases, with 3 bases of the junction left unmatched. The germline V gene has CDR1 MNHNY and CDR2 SVGAGI (reference sequence). The CDR3 DNA follows: TGTGCCAGCAGTAGGACAGGGCCCACTGAAGCTTTCTTT. Protein sequence: CASSRTGPTEAFF.

The chain joins TRBV5-1 to TRBJ1-2; D might be TRBD1 (6 bases). Deletions cut 5 bases from V and 5 bases from J, with 19 bases between. CDR1 is SGHRS and CDR2 is YFSETQ in the germline V gene. CDR3 size: 15 residues. Written as DNA, the CDR3 is TGCGCCAGCAGGTTTGGGGACAACGTAGGTTATGGCTACACCTTC. Amino acids: CASRFGDNVGYGYTF.

J is TRBJ2-3 and V is TRBV7-3; D is possibly TRBD1 (6 bases). Germline CDR1 is SGHTA and CDR2 is FQGTGA. The length of the CDR3 is 15 residues. The V gene lost 3 bases and the J gene lost 3 bases, with 13 bases spanning the gap. CDR3 bases: TGTGCCAGCAGCTTGGCGGGCAGGGGAACAGATACGCAGTATTTT. This gives the protein CASSLAGRGTDTQYF. Together with reference TRBV7-3 and TRBJ2-3, the CDR3 gives the full variable domain: GAGVSQTPSNKVTEKGKYVELRCDPISGHTALYWYRQSLGQGPEFLIYFQGTGAADDSGLPNDRFFAVRPEGSVSTLKIQRTERGDSAVYLCASSLAGRGTDTQYFGPGTRLTVL.

The V and J genes are TRBV19 and TRBJ1-6; D is perhaps TRBD1 (5 bases). The ends were cut back, 9 bases at V and 5 bases at J, with 14 bases in the middle. There are 14 residues in the CDR3. From germline, CDR1 is LNHDA and CDR2 SQIVND (reference sequence). The CDR3 sequence is CASTLGLHNSPLHF. The CDR3 nucleotides read TGTGCCAGCACCTTGGGACTCCATAATTCACCCCTCCACTTT.

The rearrangement uses TRBV10-1 and TRBJ2-7, with D possibly matching TRBD1 (5 bases). Trimming cost V 0 bases and J 2 bases, with 11 bases left between them. The CDR3 is 15 amino acids. Germline loops: CDR1 WNHNN, CDR2 SYGVQD (reference sequence). Here the CDR3 DNA reads TGCGCCAGCAGTGAGTCGGGCAGGGCCCCCTACGAGCAGTACTTC. This translates into CASSESGRAPYEQYF.

V gene TRBV4-1 combines with J gene TRBJ1-2; D unresolved. The V gene's germline CDR1 is MGHRA and CDR2 YSYEKL. Trimming took 7 bases from V and 0 from J, leaving 15 bases between them. CDR3 length: 15 residues. CDR3 region: CASTRVAGSNYGYTF. CDR3 coding DNA: TGCGCCAGCACCAGAGTAGCGGGGTCTAACTATGGCTACACCTTC.

This chain connects TRBV30 to TRBJ1-5; possibly TRBD1 for D (6 bases). Trimming stripped 1 base from V and 5 bases from J, with 9 bases between. The CDR3 has 13 amino acids. Germline-derived CDR1 and CDR2 are GTSNPN and SVGIG (reference sequence). CDR3 DNA sequence: TGTGCCTGGAGTGCTGCAGGGGATCAGCCCCAGCATTTT. Its protein is CAWSAAGDQPQHF.

The chain couples TRBV6-5 to TRBJ2-5, with 9 bases lining up with TRBD2. The CDR3 consists of 14 residues. CDR1 is MNHEY, CDR2 SVGAGI, per germline. V was pared by 6 bases and J by 6 bases, with 8 bases of the junction left unmatched. Here the CDR3 DNA reads TGTGCCAGCAGCTCTTCCGGGACTAGCAAGACCCAGTACTTC. Protein sequence: CASSSSGTSKTQYF.

The genes are TRBV10-3 and TRBJ2-3, with TRBD2 as a possible D gene (6 bases). The CDR3 loop spans 18 amino acids. Trimming took off 0 bases at V and 2 bases at J, with 18 bases between the two ends. Germline CDR1 is ENHRY and CDR2 is SYGVKD. The CDR3 loop reads CAISESWRTTDNTDTQYF. In nucleotides, the CDR3 is TGTGCCATCAGTGAGTCTTGGCGGACTACCGATAACACAGATACGCAGTATTTT.

V usage is TRBV6-1 and J usage is TRBJ1-2; 7 bases align to TRBD1. The CDR3 totals 15 residues. The germline gives CDR1 MNHNS, CDR2 SASEGT. With 2 bases clipped from V and 1 base from J, the junction kept 4 bases outside the gene matches. The CDR3 is CASSEQDRINYGYTF. DNA for the CDR3: TGTGCCAGCAGTGAACAGGACAGGATTAACTATGGCTACACCTTC.